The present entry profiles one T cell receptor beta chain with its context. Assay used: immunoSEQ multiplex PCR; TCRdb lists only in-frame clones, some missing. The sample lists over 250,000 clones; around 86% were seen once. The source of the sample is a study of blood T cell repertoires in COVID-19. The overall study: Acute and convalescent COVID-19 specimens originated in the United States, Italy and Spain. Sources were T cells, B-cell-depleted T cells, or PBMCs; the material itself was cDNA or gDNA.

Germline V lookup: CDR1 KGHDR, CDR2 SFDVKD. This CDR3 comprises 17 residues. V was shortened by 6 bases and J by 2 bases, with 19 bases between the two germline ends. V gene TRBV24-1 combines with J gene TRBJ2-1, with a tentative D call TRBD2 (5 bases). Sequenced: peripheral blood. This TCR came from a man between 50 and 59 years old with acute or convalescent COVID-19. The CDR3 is CATSRGGGSPTYNEQFF. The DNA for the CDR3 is TGTGCCACCAGTCGCGGAGGAGGCTCCCCCACCTACAATGAGCAGTTCTTC.